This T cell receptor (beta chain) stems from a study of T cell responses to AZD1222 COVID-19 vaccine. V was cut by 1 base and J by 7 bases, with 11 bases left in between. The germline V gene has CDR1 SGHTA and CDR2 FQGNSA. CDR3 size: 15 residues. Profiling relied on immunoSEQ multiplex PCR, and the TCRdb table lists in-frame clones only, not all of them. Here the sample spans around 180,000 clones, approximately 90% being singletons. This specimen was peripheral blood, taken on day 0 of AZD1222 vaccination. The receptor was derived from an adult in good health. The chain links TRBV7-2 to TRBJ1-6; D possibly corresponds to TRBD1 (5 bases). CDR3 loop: CASSLVQGRNSPLHF. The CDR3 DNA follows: TGTGCCAGCAGCTTAGTGCAGGGTCGGAATTCACCCCTCCACTTT.